One and the same sample provided the 12 T cell receptor beta chains below, sequenced in a study of early T cells in non-severe SARS-CoV-2 infection. TCRdb redid the calling of the 5' RACE reads with MiXCR, one entry per CDR3 protein. The sample carries more than 80,000 distinct CDR3 sequences, approximately 10% recorded once. Sequencing was done on a sample of whole blood. Every receptor here comes from an adult who was a healthcare worker with PCR-confirmed SARS-CoV-2 infection or an uninfected control (not recorded which).

The genes are TRBV7-9 and TRBJ1-1; weak D call: TRBD1 (6 bases). The CDR3 has 16 amino acids. Germline CDR1 is SEHNR and CDR2 is FQNEAQ (reference sequence). V lost 3 bases, J lost 5 bases, and 19 bases lay in between. CDR3 sequence: CASSFLLGGKRTEAFF. As DNA, the CDR3 is TGTGCCAGCAGCTTCCTATTAGGGGGAAAGAGAACTGAAGCTTTCTTT.

This clonotype was recorded a few times. This sequence joins TRBV25-1 and TRBJ2-7; TRBD2 aligns across 14 bases. CDR1 and CDR2 from the germline V gene are MGHDK and SYGVNS. This CDR3 spans 15 amino acids. With V trimmed by 6 bases and J by 7 bases, 8 bases remained unmatched. As DNA, the CDR3 is TGTGCCAGCAGCCCTCGACTAGCGGGAGGGAGGGAGCAGTACTTC. Its protein is CASSPRLAGGREQYF.

This clonotype was observed a handful of times. V usage is TRBV28 and J usage is TRBJ1-1; D call uncertain. V gave up 7 bases and J gave up 0 bases, with 6 bases separating them. Germline V gene sequence: CDR1 MDHEN, CDR2 SYDVKM. This CDR3 has 12 amino acids. The CDR3 sequence: CASMSMNTEAFF. The DNA for the CDR3 is TGTGCCAGCATGAGTATGAACACTGAAGCTTTCTTT.

This clonotype was seen a handful of times. This chain's CDR3 is CASSERRDPGNSPLHF. In DNA form, the CDR3 reads TGTGCCAGCAGTGAAAGGAGGGACCCGGGTAATTCACCCCTCCACTTT. This sequence joins TRBV6-5 and TRBJ1-6; TRBD1 is a possible D gene (5 bases). The V end lost 5 bases, the J end lost 6 bases, and 17 bases lay between the germline ends. CDR3 length: 16 amino acids. Germline loops: CDR1 MNHEY, CDR2 SVGAGI.

At least ten counts were recorded for this clonotype. V and J are TRBV25-1 and TRBJ2-7; possible D gene TRBD1, 6 bases. This CDR3 is built from 15 residues. V was trimmed by 1 base and J by 5 bases, leaving 15 bases between them. The germline gives CDR1 MGHDK, CDR2 SYGVNS. In DNA form, the CDR3 reads TGTGCCAGCAGTGAATTCCCCGGCAGGGACAACGAGCAGTACTTC. It specifies CASSEFPGRDNEQYF.

There are many counts of this clonotype. The V call is TRBV3-1, the J call TRBJ1-6; no clear D gene. The germline CDR1 and CDR2 sequences are LGHDT and YNNKEL (reference sequence). This CDR3 contains 14 residues. Trimming cost V 1 base and J 3 bases, with 4 bases left between them. This CDR3 is CASSQGGYNSPLHF. In DNA, the CDR3 is TGTGCCAGCAGCCAAGGTGGCTATAATTCACCCCTCCACTTT. The whole variable domain, filled in from reference TRBV3-1 and TRBJ1-6, reads DTAVSQTPKYLVTQMGNDKSIKCEQNLGHDTMYWYKQDSKKFLKIMFSYNNKELIINETVPNRFSPKSPDKAHLNLHINSLELGDSAVYFCASSQGGYNSPLHFGNGTRLTVT.

The J gene is TRBJ2-7, the V gene TRBV20-1, with TRBD2 matching 9 bases. The CDR3 is 15 amino acids. V was pared by 5 bases and J by 0 bases, with 8 bases of the junction left unmatched. CDR1 DFQATT and CDR2 SNEGSKA come from the germline V gene (reference sequence). The CDR3 sequence: CSAELAGTSSYEQYF. The CDR3 nucleotides are TGCAGTGCTGAACTAGCGGGTACGAGCTCCTACGAGCAGTACTTC.

Many counts were recorded for this clonotype. The chain uses TRBV2 and TRBJ2-3, with D perhaps matching TRBD2 (5 bases). Germline-derived CDR1 and CDR2 are SNHLY and FYNNEI. The CDR3 spans 14 residues. V lost 6 bases and J 6 bases, leaving 16 bases between the germline ends. CDR3 region: CASSLTRGRDTQYF. CDR3 nucleotide sequence: TGTGCCAGCAGCCTAACTAGAGGAAGGGATACGCAGTATTTT.

The chain couples TRBV28 to TRBJ2-1, with a possible D match to TRBD2 (6 bases). Per the germline V gene, CDR1 is MDHEN and CDR2 is SYDVKM. The CDR3 consists of 16 residues. The ends were cut back, 6 bases at V and 9 bases at J, with 24 bases in the middle. CDR3 in amino acids: CASSSRRGAAGIEQFF. CDR3 sequence (DNA): TGTGCCAGCAGCTCAAGGCGGGGCGCTGCCGGGATTGAGCAGTTCTTC.

This clonotype was found many times. The chain couples TRBV4-1 to TRBJ1-1; TRBD1 is a possible D gene (5 bases). Trimming pared 4 bases from V and 4 bases from J, leaving 13 bases between. The CDR3 is 14 amino acids. Germline V gene lookup returns CDR1 MGHRA and CDR2 YSYEKL. This CDR3 is CASSLVTGPTEAFF. The CDR3 DNA reads as TGCGCCAGCAGCCTTGTAACAGGCCCCACTGAAGCTTTCTTT.

This clonotype was recorded at least ten times. The chain is built from TRBV18 and TRBJ1-5; TRBD1 might be the D (5 bases). V shed 3 bases and J shed 4 bases, with 13 bases lying between them. Looked up from germline, CDR1 is KGHSH and CDR2 is LQKENI. The CDR3 spans 15 residues. Here the CDR3 reads CASSPLQGRNQPQHF. As DNA, the CDR3 is TGTGCCAGCTCACCTTTGCAGGGCCGTAATCAGCCCCAGCATTTT.

This clonotype has more than one count but fewer than ten. The rearrangement uses TRBV20-1 and TRBJ2-5, with a possible D match to TRBD2 (6 bases). The CDR3 covers 15 residues. Germline V CDR1 and CDR2: DFQATT, SNEGSKA (reference sequence). The V end lost 4 bases, the J end lost 0 bases, and 15 bases lay between the germline ends. In nucleotides, the CDR3 is TGCAGTGCTATCCTCGGGGCGGGGAACCAAGAGACCCAGTACTTC. Encoded protein: CSAILGAGNQETQYF.